These T cell receptor beta chains were read from a single sample in a study of blood T cell repertoires in COVID-19. Produced via immunoSEQ multiplex PCR; TCRdb's table is partial and in-frame only. The sample holds around 130,000 clones, about 89% seen once. Sample: peripheral blood. The receptors were gathered from a woman aged 55 to 70 with acute or convalescent COVID-19. CDR3s leave out the opening cysteine and the closing phenylalanine or tryptophan. A clone size is listed for some rows: how often the clone was seen (once, few, many), or a class if it is expanded.

v_call,clone_size,j_call,cdr3_aa
TRBV5-1,.,TRBJ2-1,ASSLGHRGTSGRAGEQF
TRBV28,.,TRBJ1-1,ASSILLTGGTEAF
TRBV4-2,.,TRBJ1-4,ASSSHPRATNEKLF
TRBV9,.,TRBJ2-7,ASSVTSMVNEQY
TRBV29-1,once,TRBJ1-2,SVEGTGGSYGYT
TRBV2,.,TRBJ2-1,ASSESGRGGF
TRBV5-4,.,TRBJ2-1,ASRGSGALNEQF
TRBV10-3,.,TRBJ2-5,AIKQTSGGETQY
TRBV28,.,TRBJ1-5,ASNRGGRSNQPQH
TRBV4-1,.,TRBJ1-2,ASSRRQGDNYGYT
TRBV19,.,TRBJ1-5,ASSSTGAPLSNQPQH